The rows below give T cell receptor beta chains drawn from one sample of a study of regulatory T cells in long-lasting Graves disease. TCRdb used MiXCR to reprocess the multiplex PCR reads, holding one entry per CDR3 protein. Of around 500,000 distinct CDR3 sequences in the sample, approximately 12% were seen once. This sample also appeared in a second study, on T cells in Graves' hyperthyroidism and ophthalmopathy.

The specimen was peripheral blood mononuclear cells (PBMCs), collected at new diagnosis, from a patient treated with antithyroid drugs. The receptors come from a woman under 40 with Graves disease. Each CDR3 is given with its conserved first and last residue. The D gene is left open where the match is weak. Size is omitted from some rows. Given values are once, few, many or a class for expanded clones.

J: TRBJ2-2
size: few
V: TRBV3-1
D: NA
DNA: TGTGCCAGCAGCCAAGGGGTTCTGGCGAACACCGGGGAGCTGTTTTTT
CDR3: CASSQGVLANTGELFF

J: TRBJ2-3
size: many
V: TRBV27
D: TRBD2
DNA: TGTGCCAGCAGTTCCCCCGGACTAGCGGGAGGGCCAGGCGCAGATACGCAGTATTTT
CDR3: CASSSPGLAGGPGADTQYF

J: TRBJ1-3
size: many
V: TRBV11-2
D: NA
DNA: TGTGCCAGCAGCTTGGGTGACAGGCGGTCTGGAAACACCATATATTTT
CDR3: CASSLGDRRSGNTIYF

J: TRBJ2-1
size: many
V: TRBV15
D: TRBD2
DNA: TGTGCCACCAGCAGAGATGGCGGGAGGGTCGTTGAGCAGTTCTTC
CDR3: CATSRDGGRVVEQFF

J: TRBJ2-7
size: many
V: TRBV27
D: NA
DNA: TGTGCCAGCAGGTGGACGGAAAGCTCCTACGAGCAGTACTTC
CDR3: CASRWTESSYEQYF

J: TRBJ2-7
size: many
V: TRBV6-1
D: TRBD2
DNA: TGTGCCAGTTTACTAGCGGGAGCGAACGAGCAGTACTTC
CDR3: CASLLAGANEQYF

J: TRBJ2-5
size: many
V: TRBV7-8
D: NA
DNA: TGTGCCAGCAGCCCATGGGGGGCCGTCGGAGAGACCCAGTACTTC
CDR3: CASSPWGAVGETQYF

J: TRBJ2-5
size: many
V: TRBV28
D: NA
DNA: TGTGCCAGCAGTTTACTGGGCGGGAAGACCCAGTACTTC
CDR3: CASSLLGGKTQYF

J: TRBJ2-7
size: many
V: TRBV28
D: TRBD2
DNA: TGTGCCAGCAGGTTAGCGGGAGGATTACGAGGGCAGTACTTC
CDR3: CASRLAGGLRGQYF

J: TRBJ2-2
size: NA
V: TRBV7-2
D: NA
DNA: TGTGCCAGCAGCCCCGGACCCGACCGGGGGCTGTTTTTT
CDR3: CASSPGPDRGLFF

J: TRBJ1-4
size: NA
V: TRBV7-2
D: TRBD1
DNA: TGTGCCAGCAGCACGGGACAGAGGAATGAAAAACTGTTTTTT
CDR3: CASSTGQRNEKLFF

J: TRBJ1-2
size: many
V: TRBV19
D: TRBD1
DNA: TGTGCCAGTAGTCGCGGGACAGGCTCGTATCGGGGCTACACCTTC
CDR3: CASSRGTGSYRGYTF

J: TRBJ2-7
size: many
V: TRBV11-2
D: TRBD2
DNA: TGTGCCAGCAGCTTAGGACTAGCCCACGAGCAGTACTTC
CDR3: CASSLGLAHEQYF

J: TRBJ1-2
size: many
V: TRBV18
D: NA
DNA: TGTGCCAGCTCACGACCTCCCGAGGCGACCTCCGTTAACTATGGCTACACCTTC
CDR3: CASSRPPEATSVNYGYTF

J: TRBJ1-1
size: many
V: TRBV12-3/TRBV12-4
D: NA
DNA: TGTGCCAGCAGTCCGGGATTCGAAGCTTTCTTT
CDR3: CASSPGFEAFF

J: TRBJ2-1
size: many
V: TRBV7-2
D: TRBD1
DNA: TGTGCCAGCAGCCGTTATCGTACAGGGGATGAGCAGTTCTTC
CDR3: CASSRYRTGDEQFF

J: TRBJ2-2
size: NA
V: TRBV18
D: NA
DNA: TGTGCCAGCTCACTGACGGAAAACGCCGGGGAGCTGTTTTTT
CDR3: CASSLTENAGELFF

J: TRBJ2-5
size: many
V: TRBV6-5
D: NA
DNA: TGTGCCAGCAGTTACGAGGGTCCTACGTACCAAGAGACCCAGTACTTC
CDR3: CASSYEGPTYQETQYF

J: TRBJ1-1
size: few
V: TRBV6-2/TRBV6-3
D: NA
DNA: TGTGCCAGCAGTTACTTTAGGACAGCCATCACTGAAGCTTTCTTT
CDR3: CASSYFRTAITEAFF

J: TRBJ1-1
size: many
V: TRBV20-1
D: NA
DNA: TGCAGTGCTAGAGAGATTGGGGTAGGCAACACTGAAGCTTTCTTT
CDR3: CSAREIGVGNTEAFF

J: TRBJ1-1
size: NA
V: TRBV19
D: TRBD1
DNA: TGTGCCTCCTCCCCGGGACAGGGGGCGCGAAGGACTGAAGCTTTCTTT
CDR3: CASSPGQGARRTEAFF

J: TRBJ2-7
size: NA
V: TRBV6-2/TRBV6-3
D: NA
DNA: TGTGCCAGCAGTTTGACAGGTGGAGCGGACGAGCAGTACTTC
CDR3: CASSLTGGADEQYF

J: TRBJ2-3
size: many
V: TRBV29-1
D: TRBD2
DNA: TGCAGCGTTGACACAGGCGTGAGAGGGAGGGCGCAGTATTTT
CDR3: CSVDTGVRGRAQYF

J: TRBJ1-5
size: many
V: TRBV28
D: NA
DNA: TGTGCCAGCAGTTTATTGGCTCAGCCCCAGCATTTT
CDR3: CASSLLAQPQHF

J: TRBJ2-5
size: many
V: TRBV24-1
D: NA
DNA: TGTGCCACCAGTGACTGGACAGAAGAGACCCAGTACTTC
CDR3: CATSDWTEETQYF

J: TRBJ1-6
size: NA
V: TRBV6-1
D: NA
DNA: TGTGCCAGCAGTGGAGGCCGACAGAAATATAATTCACCCCTCCACTTT
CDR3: CASSGGRQKYNSPLHF

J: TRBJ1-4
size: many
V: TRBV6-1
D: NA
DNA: TGTGCCAGCGTTAGGTGGCCCGCAAAGCGGGGTGAAAAACTGTTTTTT
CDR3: CASVRWPAKRGEKLFF

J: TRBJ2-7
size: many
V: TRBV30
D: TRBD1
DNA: TGTGCCTGGAGTGTCGGGGACAGGCCCTACGAGCAGTACTTC
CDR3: CAWSVGDRPYEQYF

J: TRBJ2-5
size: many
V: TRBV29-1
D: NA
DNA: TGCAGCGCCACAGGACAGCAAGAGGCCCAGTACTTC
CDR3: CSATGQQEAQYF

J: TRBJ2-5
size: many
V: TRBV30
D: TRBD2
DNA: TGTGCCTGGGGGGGGGTAAGCCCCCAAGAGACCCAGTACTTC
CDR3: CAWGGVSPQETQYF

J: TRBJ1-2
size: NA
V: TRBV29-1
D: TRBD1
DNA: TGCAGCGTGACGACAGGGGGCTATGGCTACACCTTC
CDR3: CSVTTGGYGYTF

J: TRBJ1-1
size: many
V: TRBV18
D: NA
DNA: TGTGCCAGCTCGATGACACCGGGAGCTGAAGCTTTCTTT
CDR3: CASSMTPGAEAFF

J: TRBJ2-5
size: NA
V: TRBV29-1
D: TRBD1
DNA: TGCAGCGTTGAAGGTGGGGACAGGGGGGAATTTAGAACCCAGTACTTC
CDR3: CSVEGGDRGEFRTQYF

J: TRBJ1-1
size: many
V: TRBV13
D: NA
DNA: TGTGCCAGCAGCATAAGATTGAACACTGTAGCTTTCTTT
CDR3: CASSIRLNTVAFF

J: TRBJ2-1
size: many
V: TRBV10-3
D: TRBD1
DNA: TGTGCCATCAGGCAGACAGGGAACAATGAGCAGTTCTTC
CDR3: CAIRQTGNNEQFF

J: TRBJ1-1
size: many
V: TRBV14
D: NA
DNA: TGTGCCAGCAGCCAAGACTGGCCAACTGAAGCTTTCTTT
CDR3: CASSQDWPTEAFF

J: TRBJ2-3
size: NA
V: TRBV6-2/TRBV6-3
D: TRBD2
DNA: TGTGCCAGCAGTTATTGGACTAGCGGGAGCACAGATACGCGGTATTTT
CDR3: CASSYWTSGSTDTRYF

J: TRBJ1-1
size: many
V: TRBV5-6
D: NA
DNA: TGTGCCAGCAGCTTGGAACCTGAGGACACTGAAGCTTTCTTT
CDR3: CASSLEPEDTEAFF

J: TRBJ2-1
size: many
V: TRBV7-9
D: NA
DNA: TGTGCCAGCAGTTCGAGACTTGGGTACAATGAGCAGTTCTTC
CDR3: CASSSRLGYNEQFF

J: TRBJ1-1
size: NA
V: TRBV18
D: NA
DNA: TGTGCCAGCTCACACCCTACCACGACGGGGCTTGTACGTGAAACTTTCTTT
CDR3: CASSHPTTTGLVRETFF